This T cell receptor beta chain was recovered during a study of cytomegalovirus exposure and HLA in healthy donors. Worth noting for this clone: Its antigen is as yet unknown.

The study's findings and limits: Researchers catalogued roughly 150 TCR beta chains as cytomegalovirus-associated.

60 Vbeta and 13 Jbeta primers were used in PCR. TCRdb's copy holds only in-frame clones and misses some; the assay was immunoSEQ multiplex PCR. The data hold around 110,000 clones, with about four fifths observed a single time. V lost 10 bases to trimming and J lost 8 bases, with 15 bases between them. The CDR3 sequence is 13 residues long. Germline V CDR1 and CDR2: MNHEY, SVGAGI. The TCR was taken from a woman younger than 35 in good health and CMV-seronegative. The J gene is TRBJ1-6, the V gene TRBV6-5; no clear D. The sequencing sample was made of PBMCs. The CDR3 spells CATSGLRDSPLHF. The DNA for the CDR3 is TGTGCCACTTCTGGCTTACGGGATTCACCCCTCCACTTT.